This TCR beta chain was documented in a study of shared clonotypes between healthy human individuals. This CDR3 contains 13 residues. CDR1 and CDR2 from the germline V gene are SGHAT and FQNNGV. Trimming shortened V by 6 bases and J by 5 bases, and 14 bases separated the two germline ends. Profiling relied on immunoSEQ multiplex PCR, and the TCRdb table lists in-frame clones only, not all of them. The table records roughly 600,000 clones, roughly 98% of them present only once. CD45RO-negative, CCR7-positively selected cells formed the naive CD8 fraction, excluding terminally differentiated effector memory CD45RA+ cells.

This rearrangement joins TRBV11-2 to TRBJ2-7; no reliable D call. This receptor was obtained from a young man in good health. The sequenced sample consisted of naive CD8+ T cells sorted from blood. CDR3 amino acids: CASSLPSGHEQYF. As DNA, the CDR3 is TGTGCCAGCAGTTTACCTTCGGGCCACGAGCAGTACTTC.